A single sample is the source of the 10 T cell receptor beta chains below, sequenced in a study of cytomegalovirus exposure and HLA in healthy donors. PCR employed 60 Vbeta and 13 Jbeta primers. Assay used: immunoSEQ multiplex PCR; TCRdb lists only in-frame clones, some missing. The sample lists under 250,000 clones; about 83% were seen once. Sequencing was done on a sample of PBMCs. The receptors stem from a woman aged 45-60 years in good health and CMV-seropositive.

The chain couples TRBV19 to TRBJ1-3; tentatively, D is TRBD1 (5 bases). CDR1 LNHDA and CDR2 SQIVND come from the germline V gene (reference sequence). Trimming left V 7 bases short and J 1 base short, with 5 bases between. The CDR3 runs to 12 residues. The CDR3 reads CASTGSGNTIYF. As DNA, the CDR3 is TGTGCCAGTACAGGGTCTGGAAACACCATATATTTT.

This clone appeared a single time. This chain links TRBV5-1 with TRBJ1-2; tentative D call: TRBD1 (6 bases). Germline loops: CDR1 SGHRS, CDR2 YFSETQ. This CDR3 is built from 15 residues. The V end was cut by 2 bases, the J end by 4 bases, with 15 bases between. DNA of the CDR3: TGCGCCAGCAGCTTAGGGACACCCTATGGCTATGGCTACACCTTC. Encoded protein: CASSLGTPYGYGYTF. The full variable domain, its missing parts supplied by reference TRBV5-1 and TRBJ1-2, is KAGVTQTPRYLIKTRGQQVTLSCSPISGHRSVSWYQQTPGQGLQFLFEYFSETQRNKGNFPGRFSGRQFSNSRSEMNVSTLELGDSALYLCASSLGTPYGYGYTFGSGTRLTVV.

This chain connects TRBV4-2 to TRBJ2-7, with 7 bases fitting TRBD2. The ends lost 6 bases at V and 3 bases at J; junction bases unmatched: 5. Germline V gene lookup returns CDR1 LGHNA and CDR2 YNFKEQ. The CDR3 consists of 13 residues. This CDR3 is CASRKTSDYEQYF. CDR3 nucleotides: TGTGCCAGCAGAAAAACTAGCGACTACGAGCAGTACTTC.

The J gene is TRBJ1-5, the V gene TRBV30, with D perhaps TRBD1 (6 bases). V was clipped by 1 base and J by 5 bases, with 12 bases between them. The CDR3 covers 14 residues. CDR1 GTSNPN and CDR2 SVGIG come from the germline V gene (reference sequence). This CDR3 is CAWSAGQLYQPQHF. The CDR3 DNA reads TGTGCCTGGAGTGCAGGACAGCTCTATCAGCCCCAGCATTTT.

This chain joins TRBV18 and TRBJ1-4, with 7 bases matching TRBD1. From germline, CDR1 is KGHSH and CDR2 LQKENI. The trim removed 1 base at V and 7 bases at J, leaving 6 bases unmatched. The CDR3 runs to 15 residues. CDR3 sequence: CASSPQTGFSEKLFF. The CDR3 DNA reads TGTGCCAGCTCACCACAGACAGGGTTCAGTGAAAAACTGTTTTTT.

The V and J genes are TRBV30 and TRBJ1-5; D ambiguous. The germline gives CDR1 GTSNPN, CDR2 SVGIG (reference sequence). Between the trimmed V and J ends, which lost 2 bases and 2 bases, there was a span of 7 bases. The CDR3 runs 13 residues. This chain's CDR3 is CAWSLGGNQPQHF. The CDR3 DNA is TGTGCCTGGAGTTTGGGCGGCAATCAGCCCCAGCATTTT.

This clone showed up just once. The chain carries TRBV28 and TRBJ2-3, with D perhaps matching TRBD1 (5 bases). This CDR3 contains 13 residues. Trimming removed 7 bases from V and 5 bases from J, with 13 bases in between. CDR1 and CDR2 from the germline V gene are MDHEN and SYDVKM. CDR3 region: CASTSQVGDTQYF. Written as DNA, the CDR3 is TGTGCCAGCACCTCACAGGTTGGAGATACGCAGTATTTT.

Here the CDR3 reads CASSPGDWGAGGIYEQYF. CDR3 DNA: TGTGCCAGCAGCCCGGGGGATTGGGGAGCGGGGGGGATATACGAGCAGTACTTC. This chain connects TRBV5-4 to TRBJ2-7; 10 bases fit TRBD2. The V gene end was trimmed by 4 bases and the J gene end by 4 bases; junction bases not matched to a gene: 17. The CDR3 has 18 residues. Germline V gene lookup returns CDR1 SGHNT and CDR2 YYREEE (reference sequence).

This clone has a handful of counts. The V and J genes are TRBV6-4 and TRBJ1-2; perhaps TRBD1 as D (5 bases). Trimming shortened V by 3 bases and J by 6 bases, and 11 bases separated the two germline ends. Per the germline V gene, CDR1 is MRHNA and CDR2 is SNTAGT. The CDR3 has 13 residues. CDR3 coding DNA: TGTGCCAGCAGTGAAGGGGTCAGTGATGGCTACACCTTC. This sequence encodes CASSEGVSDGYTF.

The V call is TRBV7-9, the J call TRBJ1-1; the D gene is possibly TRBD1 (6 bases). The CDR3 is 12 amino acids. V gave up 8 bases and J gave up 6 bases, with 13 bases separating them. Germline CDR1 SEHNR, CDR2 FQNEAQ (reference sequence). DNA of the CDR3: TGTGCCAGCGGAAGGACAGCCCCTGAAGCTTTCTTT. As protein: CASGRTAPEAFF.